This T cell receptor (beta chain) was sequenced for a study of blood T cell repertoires in COVID-19. Study-level background: Both acute and convalescent COVID-19 samples were obtained from the United States, Italy and Spain.

In the original workflow: Reference gene primer amplification gave estimated nucleated cell counts. Profiled with immunoSEQ multiplex PCR; TCRdb holds only in-frame clones, not every one. V and J calls and clone size are as listed in that table; D and trimming were resolved from the DNA. This sample yields under 100,000 clones, of which about four fifths are seen a single time; about 11% belongs to the top ten. In this sample, this clone turned up once. V shed 2 bases and J 7 bases; nucleotides not matched to a gene: 14. CDR1 and CDR2 from the germline V gene are LGHNA and YSLEER. The CDR3 spans 17 residues.

The chain uses TRBV4-3 and TRBJ2-3; 8 bases are shared with TRBD2. Sequencing was done on a sample of peripheral blood. The clonotype originates from a woman between 35 and 50 years old with active or convalescent COVID-19. The CDR3 sequence: CASSQPTSGGGANTQYF. The CDR3 DNA reads TGCGCCAGCAGCCAACCTACGTCCGGGGGGGGCGCGAATACGCAGTATTTT.